This is a list of T cell receptor beta chains from one sample in a study of identical twins. TCRdb processed the 5' RACE reads anew with MiXCR; each CDR3 protein has one entry. Of more than 650,000 distinct CDR3 sequences in the sample, roughly 6% were seen once. Sequences were obtained from naive T cells sorted from blood. The receptors derive from a man aged 18 to 30 in good health. The CDR3 runs from the conserved cysteine through the conserved F or W. Each record gives: J gene, D gene, clone size, V gene, CDR3 protein, CDR3 DNA. The D gene is left open where the match is weak. Not all rows give a size; the values are once, few, many and, for expanded clones, a class.

j_call: TRBJ2-3; d_call: -; clone_size: few; v_call: TRBV6-1; cdr3_aa: CASNPGTDTQYF; cdr3_nt: TGTGCCAGCAACCCAGGGACAGATACGCAGTATTTT
j_call: TRBJ1-6; d_call: -; clone_size: -; v_call: TRBV20-1; cdr3_aa: CSARDALNSPLHF; cdr3_nt: TGCAGTGCTAGAGATGCCCTAAATTCACCCCTCCACTTT
j_call: TRBJ1-2; d_call: -; clone_size: few; v_call: TRBV20-1; cdr3_aa: CSARVSEGNYGYTF; cdr3_nt: TGCAGTGCTAGAGTATCGGAGGGAAACTATGGCTACACCTTC
j_call: TRBJ2-7; d_call: -; clone_size: many; v_call: TRBV12-3/TRBV12-4; cdr3_aa: CASSPYGTTYEQYF; cdr3_nt: TGTGCCAGCAGTCCCTATGGGACGACCTACGAGCAGTACTTC
j_call: TRBJ2-1; d_call: TRBD2; clone_size: -; v_call: TRBV9; cdr3_aa: CASSATSGVPGDNEQFF; cdr3_nt: TGTGCCAGCAGCGCTACTAGCGGGGTTCCGGGCGACAATGAGCAGTTCTTC
j_call: TRBJ1-2; d_call: TRBD1; clone_size: -; v_call: TRBV9; cdr3_aa: CASSGQGGFHGYTF; cdr3_nt: TGTGCCAGCAGCGGACAGGGGGGATTTCATGGCTACACCTTC
j_call: TRBJ2-1; d_call: -; clone_size: few; v_call: TRBV7-3; cdr3_aa: CASSLMGSGLGNEQFF; cdr3_nt: TGTGCCAGCAGCTTAATGGGCAGCGGCCTCGGGAATGAGCAGTTCTTC
j_call: TRBJ2-1; d_call: TRBD2; clone_size: many; v_call: TRBV5-1; cdr3_aa: CASSLPGLGSFF; cdr3_nt: TGCGCCAGCAGCCTCCCGGGACTAGGATCCTTCTTC
j_call: TRBJ2-3; d_call: TRBD2; clone_size: -; v_call: TRBV3-1; cdr3_aa: CASSPPPFSGRKTDTQYF; cdr3_nt: TGTGCCAGCAGCCCGCCCCCCTTTAGCGGGAGAAAAACAGATACGCAGTATTTT
j_call: TRBJ2-5; d_call: -; clone_size: many; v_call: TRBV5-1; cdr3_aa: CASSLDSRREETQYF; cdr3_nt: TGCGCCAGCAGCTTGGACTCGCGTCGGGAAGAGACCCAGTACTTC
j_call: TRBJ2-1; d_call: TRBD2; clone_size: many; v_call: TRBV20-1; cdr3_aa: CSAIRGGLAGDRQFF; cdr3_nt: TGCAGTGCTATCCGAGGGGGACTAGCGGGAGACCGGCAGTTCTTC
j_call: TRBJ2-3; d_call: TRBD2; clone_size: -; v_call: TRBV9; cdr3_aa: CASSGGSGMSDTQYF; cdr3_nt: TGTGCCAGCAGCGGGGGTAGCGGGATGTCAGATACGCAGTATTTT
j_call: TRBJ2-2; d_call: TRBD1; clone_size: many; v_call: TRBV24-1; cdr3_aa: CATSDYRDRDTGELFF; cdr3_nt: TGTGCCACCAGTGACTACCGGGACAGGGACACCGGGGAGCTGTTTTTT